Below, one T cell receptor (beta chain) is given with its context. The sample originates from a study of blood T cell repertoires in COVID-19. In the study overall: From T cells, B-cell-depleted T cells, or PBMCs came the material, which was cDNA or gDNA.

Trimming at V came to 4 bases and at J to 7 bases, leaving 10 bases not matched to a gene. The germline V gene has CDR1 LGHDT and CDR2 YNNKEL (reference sequence). The CDR3 is 15 residues long. In the authors' workflow: From reference gene primer amplification, estimates of nucleated cell counts were derived. Method: immunoSEQ multiplex PCR; TCRdb's copy keeps in-frame clones and lacks some. The V and J calls and clone size were taken over from that table, and D and trimming were inferred from the DNA. Of hundreds of thousands of clones in the sample, around four fifths were seen once. Material for sequencing was peripheral blood. This receptor was identified in a woman in her seventies with active or convalescent COVID-19. The rearrangement links TRBV3-1 (or the pseudogene TRBV3-2) to TRBJ2-3; TRBD2 aligns across 8 bases. Written as DNA, the CDR3 is TGTGCCAGCAGCCGGGGGGCGGGAGGCAGGAATACGCAGTATTTT. Its protein product is CASSRGAGGRNTQYF.